This T cell receptor (beta chain) was sequenced for a study of glioma-infiltrating T cells after dendritic cell vaccination. Stated time point: after dendritic cell vaccination, including at tumor progression/relapse. CDR3 length: 13 residues. The J segment lost 6 bases and the V segment lost 6 bases, leaving 4 bases of the junction unmatched. Germline lookup yields CDR1 MNHEY and CDR2 SMNVEV (reference sequence). The protocol was immunoSEQ multiplex PCR, while the TCRdb copy is restricted to in-frame clones and leaves out a portion. The table has approximately 48,000 clones, approximately 91% seen once; the top ten hold around 5%.

The chain joins TRBV27 to TRBJ2-7; TRBD2 agrees at 11 bases. The source material was blood, sampled after dendritic cell vaccination. The receptor was isolated from a human donor with glioblastoma. The CDR3, as DNA: TGTGCCAGCAGACTAGCGGGAGTATCCGAGCAGTACTTC. It yields the protein CASRLAGVSEQYF.